These T cell receptor beta chains were read from a single sample in a study of neurological immune-mediated disorders. TCRdb independently ran MiXCR on the 5' RACE reads; one entry per CDR3 protein. The repertoire holds around 66,000 distinct CDR3 sequences, with around 5.5% as singletons. Material: PBMCs. The receptors originated from a woman in her 30s with multiple sclerosis. Each CDR3 is given with its conserved first and last residue. Fields, in order: V gene, J gene, clone size, D gene, CDR3 DNA, CDR3 protein. The D gene is left open where the match is weak. Rows give clone size only sometimes, using once, few, many, or a class for an expanded clone.

>TRBV20-1|TRBJ1-5|.|TRBD1
TGCAGTGCTAGAGGACAGGGGGCGAAGGTTCAGCCCCAGCATTTT
CSARGQGAKVQPQHF
>TRBV10-3|TRBJ2-7|many|TRBD2
TGTGCCATCAGTCCCGGAGCGGGGTTCTCCTACGAGCAGTACTTC
CAISPGAGFSYEQYF
>TRBV7-6|TRBJ1-5|many|TRBD1
TGTGCCAGCAGCTCAGGACAGGGGGCGGGTCAGCCCCAGCATTTT
CASSSGQGAGQPQHF
>TRBV2|TRBJ2-7|.|TRBD1
TGTGCCAGCAGCCTCAGACAGGGTTCCTACGAGCAGTACTTC
CASSLRQGSYEQYF
>TRBV29-1|TRBJ2-5|many|TRBD1
TGCAGCGTCCCAGGGGGTCCCTCGGCCCAGTACTTC
CSVPGGPSAQYF
>TRBV6-5|TRBJ2-1|.|TRBD2
TGTGCCAGCAGGGCCCCCGTCGGGGGGGGGGTAAGGGAGCAGTTCTTC
CASRAPVGGGVREQFF
>TRBV2|TRBJ1-1|many|TRBD1
TGTGCCAGCAGTCTTTATGGACAGGGCGGGACTGAAGCTTTCTTT
CASSLYGQGGTEAFF
>TRBV28|TRBJ2-7|many|.
TGTGCCAGCAGTATAGACAACTACGAGCAGTACTTC
CASSIDNYEQYF
>TRBV9|TRBJ1-2|few|TRBD1
TGTGCCAGCAGCTCCCGGGACAGGGGCGGTGGTAACTATGGCTACACCTTC
CASSSRDRGGGNYGYTF
>TRBV3-1|TRBJ2-3|.|.
TGTGCCAGCAGCCAAGGCCGGGCTTATACGCAGTATTTT
CASSQGRAYTQYF
>TRBV20-1|TRBJ2-4|many|.
TGCAGTGCTAGTTTGGAAATGAAGGGCATTCAGTACTTC
CSASLEMKGIQYF
>TRBV15|TRBJ2-7|many|.
TGTGCCACCAGCAGAGATGTGGAGTCCGGGCAGTACTTC
CATSRDVESGQYF
>TRBV6-5|TRBJ2-5|few|TRBD2
TGTGCCAGCAGGGGTAGCGGGGGAACCCAAGAGACCCAGTACTTC
CASRGSGGTQETQYF
>TRBV6-6|TRBJ2-5|many|TRBD2
TGTGCCAGCAGCCTCCCAGTGCGGGGGGGCCTCGAGACCCAGTACTTC
CASSLPVRGGLETQYF
>TRBV20-1|TRBJ1-6|many|TRBD1
TGCAGTGCTAGAGTGTGGACGGGGACAGATAATTCACCCCTCAACTTT
CSARVWTGTDNSPLNF
>TRBV7-2|TRBJ1-3|few|.
TGTGCCAGCAGCTTAGGGCAGGCTGGAAACACCATATATTTT
CASSLGQAGNTIYF
>TRBV6-5|TRBJ1-6|.|.
TGTGCCACCTGGGGAGGGAACTCACCCCTCAACTTT
CATWGGNSPLNF
>TRBV7-9|TRBJ1-4|many|.
TGTGCCAGCAGCCCAGAAAAACTGTTTTTT
CASSPEKLFF
>TRBV7-2|TRBJ1-6|few|TRBD1
TGTGCCAGCAGCTCAAGACAGGGGTATTATAATTCACCCCTCAACTTT
CASSSRQGYYNSPLNF
>TRBV15|TRBJ2-1|many|TRBD1
TGTGCCACCAGCAGAGCAAGGGACAGGGACAATGAGCAGTTCTTC
CATSRARDRDNEQFF
>TRBV5-1|TRBJ1-4|few|TRBD1
TGCGCCAGCAGCCTGACTCAGGGGGTGGAAAAACTGTTTTTT
CASSLTQGVEKLFF
>TRBV7-9|TRBJ1-5|many|.
TGTGCCAGCAGCCCGGACGGATATAGCAATCAGCCCCAGCATTTT
CASSPDGYSNQPQHF
>TRBV5-6|TRBJ2-3|many|TRBD2
TGTGCCAGCAGCTTGGAACTAGCGGGGGGAACAGATACGCAGTATTTT
CASSLELAGGTDTQYF
>TRBV19|TRBJ1-6|few|.
TGTGCCAGTAGTACTCGGGCCGATAATTCACCCCTCAACTTT
CASSTRADNSPLNF
>TRBV10-3|TRBJ2-7|many|.
TGTGCCATCAGTTCCGGGTACGAGCAGTACTTC
CAISSGYEQYF
>TRBV7-2|TRBJ2-3|many|.
TGTGCCAGCAGCTTAGGACTTACGGGGGGCTCCCAGTATTTT
CASSLGLTGGSQYF
>TRBV12-3/TRBV12-4|TRBJ2-3|.|TRBD2
TGTGCCAGCAGTTTGACTAGCGGGGGAGGAACAGATACGCAGTATTTT
CASSLTSGGGTDTQYF
>TRBV9|TRBJ2-7|many|TRBD1
TGTGCCAGCAGCACCCAACAGGGGTCTAGATCCTACGAGCAGTACTTC
CASSTQQGSRSYEQYF
>TRBV5-4|TRBJ2-1|many|.
TGTGCCAGCAGCCCGGACCAGCGCTCCAATGAGCAGTTCTTC
CASSPDQRSNEQFF